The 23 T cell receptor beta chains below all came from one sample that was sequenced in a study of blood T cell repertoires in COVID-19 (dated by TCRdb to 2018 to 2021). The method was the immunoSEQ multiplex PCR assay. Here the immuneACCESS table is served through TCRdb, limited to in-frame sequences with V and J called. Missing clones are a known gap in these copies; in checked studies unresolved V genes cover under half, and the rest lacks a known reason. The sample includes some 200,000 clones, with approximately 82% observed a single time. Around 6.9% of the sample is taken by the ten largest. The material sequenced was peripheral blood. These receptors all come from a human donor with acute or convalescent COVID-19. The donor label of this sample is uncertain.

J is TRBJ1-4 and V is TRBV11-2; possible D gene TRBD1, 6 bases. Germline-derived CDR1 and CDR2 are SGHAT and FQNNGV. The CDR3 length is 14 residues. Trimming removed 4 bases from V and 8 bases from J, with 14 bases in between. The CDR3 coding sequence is TGTGCCAGCAGCTCGTACAGGGTTAGGGAAAAACTGTTTTTT. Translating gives CASSSYRVREKLFF.

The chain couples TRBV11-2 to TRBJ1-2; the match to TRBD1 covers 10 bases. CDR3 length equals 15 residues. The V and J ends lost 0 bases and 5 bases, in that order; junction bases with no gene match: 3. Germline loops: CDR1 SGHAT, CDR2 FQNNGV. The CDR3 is CASSLDPGQGYGYTF. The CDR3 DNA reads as TGTGCCAGCAGCTTAGATCCGGGACAGGGGTATGGCTACACCTTC.

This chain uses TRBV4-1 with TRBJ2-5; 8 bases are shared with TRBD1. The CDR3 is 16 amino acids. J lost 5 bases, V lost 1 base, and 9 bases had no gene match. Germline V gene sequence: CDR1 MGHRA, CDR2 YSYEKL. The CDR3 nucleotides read TGCGCCAGCAGCCAAGGAGGCAGGGGGCGCAGGGAGACCCAGTACTTC. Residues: CASSQGGRGRRETQYF.

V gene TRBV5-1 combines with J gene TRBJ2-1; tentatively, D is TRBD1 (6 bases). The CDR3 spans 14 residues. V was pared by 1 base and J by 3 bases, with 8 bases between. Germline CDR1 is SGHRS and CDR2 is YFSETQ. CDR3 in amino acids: CASSLQGIYNEQFF. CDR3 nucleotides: TGCGCCAGCAGCTTGCAGGGGATCTACAATGAGCAGTTCTTC. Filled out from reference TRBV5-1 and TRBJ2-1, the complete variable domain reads KAGVTQTPRYLIKTRGQQVTLSCSPISGHRSVSWYQQTPGQGLQFLFEYFSETQRNKGNFPGRFSGRQFSNSRSEMNVSTLELGDSALYLCASSLQGIYNEQFFGPGTRLTVL.

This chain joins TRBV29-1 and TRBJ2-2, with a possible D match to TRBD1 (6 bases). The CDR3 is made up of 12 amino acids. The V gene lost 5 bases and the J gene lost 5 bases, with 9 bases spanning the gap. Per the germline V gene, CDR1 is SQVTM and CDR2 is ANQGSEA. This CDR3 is CSVHTGTGELFF. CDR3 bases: TGCAGCGTTCACACAGGGACCGGGGAGCTGTTTTTT.

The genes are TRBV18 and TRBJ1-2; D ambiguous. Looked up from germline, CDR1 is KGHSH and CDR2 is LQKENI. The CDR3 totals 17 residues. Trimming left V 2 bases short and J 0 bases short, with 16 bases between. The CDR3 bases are TGTGCCAGCTCACCAGTGATGGCTCCCGAATCTAACTATGGCTACACCTTC. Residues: CASSPVMAPESNYGYTF.

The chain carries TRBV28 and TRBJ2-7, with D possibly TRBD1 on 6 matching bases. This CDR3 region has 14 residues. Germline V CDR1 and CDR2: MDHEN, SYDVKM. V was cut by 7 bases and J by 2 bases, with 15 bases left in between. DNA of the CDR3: TGTGCCAGCAATTCCCCGGGACACACCTACGAGCAGTACTTC. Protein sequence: CASNSPGHTYEQYF.

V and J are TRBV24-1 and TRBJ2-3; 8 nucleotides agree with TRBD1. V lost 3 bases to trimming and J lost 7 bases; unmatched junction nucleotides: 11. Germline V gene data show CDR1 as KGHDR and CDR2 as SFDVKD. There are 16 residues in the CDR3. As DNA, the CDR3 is TGTGCCACCAGTGATGCCGGCCTCCAGGGGGCCTATACGCAGTATTTT. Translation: CATSDAGLQGAYTQYF.

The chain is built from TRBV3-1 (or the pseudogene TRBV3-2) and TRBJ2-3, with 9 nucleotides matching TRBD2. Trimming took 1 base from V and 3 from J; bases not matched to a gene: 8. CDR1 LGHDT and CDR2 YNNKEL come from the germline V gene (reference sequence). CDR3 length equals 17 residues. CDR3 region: CASSQGLREGRTDTQYF. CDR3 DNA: TGTGCCAGCAGCCAAGGTCTGCGGGAGGGTAGGACAGATACGCAGTATTTT.

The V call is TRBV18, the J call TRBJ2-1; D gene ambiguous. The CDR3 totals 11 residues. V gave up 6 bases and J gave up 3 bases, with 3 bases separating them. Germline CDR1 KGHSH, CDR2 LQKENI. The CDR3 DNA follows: TGTGCCAGCTCTCTCTACAATGAGCAGTTCTTC. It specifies CASSLYNEQFF.

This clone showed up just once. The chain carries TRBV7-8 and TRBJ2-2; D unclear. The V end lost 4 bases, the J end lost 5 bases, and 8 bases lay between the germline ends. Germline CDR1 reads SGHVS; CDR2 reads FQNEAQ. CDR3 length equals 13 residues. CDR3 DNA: TGTGCCAGCAGCTCCTATGTAACCGGGGAGCTGTTTTTT. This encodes CASSSYVTGELFF.

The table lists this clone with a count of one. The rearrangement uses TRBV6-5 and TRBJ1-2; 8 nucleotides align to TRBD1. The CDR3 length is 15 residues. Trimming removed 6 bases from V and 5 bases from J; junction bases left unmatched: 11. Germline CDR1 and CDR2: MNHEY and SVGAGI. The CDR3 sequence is CASRLRTGTHYGYTF. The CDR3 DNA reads TGTGCCAGCAGACTCCGGACAGGGACCCATTATGGCTACACCTTC.

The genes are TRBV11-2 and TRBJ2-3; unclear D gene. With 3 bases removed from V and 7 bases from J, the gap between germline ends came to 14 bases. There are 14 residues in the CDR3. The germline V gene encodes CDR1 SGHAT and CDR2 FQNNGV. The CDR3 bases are TGTGCCAGCAGCTTCCCCGCGTTAGCTCATACGCAGTATTTT. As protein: CASSFPALAHTQYF. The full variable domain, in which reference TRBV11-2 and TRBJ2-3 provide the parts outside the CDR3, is EAGVAQSPRYKIIEKRQSVAFWCNPISGHATLYWYQQILGQGPKLLIQFQNNGVVDDSQLPKDRFSAERLKGVDSTLKIQPAKLEDSAVYLCASSFPALAHTQYFGPGTRLTVL.

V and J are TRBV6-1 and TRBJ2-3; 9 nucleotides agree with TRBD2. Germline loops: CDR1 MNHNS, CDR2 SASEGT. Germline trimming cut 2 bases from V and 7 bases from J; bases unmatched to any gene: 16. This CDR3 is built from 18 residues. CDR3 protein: CASSERVWSAGGPNTQYF. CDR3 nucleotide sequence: TGTGCCAGCAGTGAAAGGGTCTGGAGCGCGGGAGGGCCAAATACGCAGTATTTT.

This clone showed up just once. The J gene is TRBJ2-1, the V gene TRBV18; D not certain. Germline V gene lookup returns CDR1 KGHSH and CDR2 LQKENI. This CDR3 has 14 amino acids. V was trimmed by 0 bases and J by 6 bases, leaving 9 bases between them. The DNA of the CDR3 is TGTGCCAGCTCACCACCGGCCAGACTCAATGAGCAGTTCTTC. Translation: CASSPPARLNEQFF.

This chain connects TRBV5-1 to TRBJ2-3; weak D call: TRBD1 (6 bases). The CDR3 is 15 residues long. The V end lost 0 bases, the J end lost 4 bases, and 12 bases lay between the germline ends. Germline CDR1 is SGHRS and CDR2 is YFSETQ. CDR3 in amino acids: CASSLGTRQADTQYF. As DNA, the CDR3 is TGCGCCAGCAGCTTGGGGACCCGACAGGCAGATACGCAGTATTTT.

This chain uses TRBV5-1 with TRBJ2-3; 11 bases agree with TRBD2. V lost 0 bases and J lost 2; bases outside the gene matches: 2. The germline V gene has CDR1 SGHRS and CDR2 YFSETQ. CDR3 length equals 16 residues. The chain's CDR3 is CASSLASGRSTDTQYF. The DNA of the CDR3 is TGCGCCAGCAGCTTGGCTAGCGGGAGGTCCACAGATACGCAGTATTTT.

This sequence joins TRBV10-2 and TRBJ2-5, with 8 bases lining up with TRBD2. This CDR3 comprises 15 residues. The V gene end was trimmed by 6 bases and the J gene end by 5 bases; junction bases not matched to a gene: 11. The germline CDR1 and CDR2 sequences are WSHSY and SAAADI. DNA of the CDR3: TGCGCCAGCAGCTCTTCGACGGGGGGGCTGGAGACCCAGTACTTC. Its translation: CASSSSTGGLETQYF.

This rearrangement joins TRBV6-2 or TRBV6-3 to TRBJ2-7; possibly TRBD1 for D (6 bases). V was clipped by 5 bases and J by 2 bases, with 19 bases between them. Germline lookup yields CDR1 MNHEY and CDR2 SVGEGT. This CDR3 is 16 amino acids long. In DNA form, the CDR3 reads TGTGCCAGCAGTCGTACCGGGACATTCAGCACCTACGAGCAGTACTTC. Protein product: CASSRTGTFSTYEQYF.

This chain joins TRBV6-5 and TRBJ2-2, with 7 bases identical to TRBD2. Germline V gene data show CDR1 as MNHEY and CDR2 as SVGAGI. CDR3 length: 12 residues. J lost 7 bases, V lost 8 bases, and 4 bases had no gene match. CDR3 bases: TGTGCCAGCTGGGAGGGGTACGGGGAGCTGTTTTTT. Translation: CASWEGYGELFF.

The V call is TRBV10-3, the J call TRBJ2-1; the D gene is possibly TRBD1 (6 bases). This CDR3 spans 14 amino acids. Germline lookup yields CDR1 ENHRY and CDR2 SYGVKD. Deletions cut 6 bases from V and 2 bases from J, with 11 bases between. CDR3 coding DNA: TGTGCCATCAGCACAGGGAGTACCTACAATGAGCAGTTCTTC. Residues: CAISTGSTYNEQFF.

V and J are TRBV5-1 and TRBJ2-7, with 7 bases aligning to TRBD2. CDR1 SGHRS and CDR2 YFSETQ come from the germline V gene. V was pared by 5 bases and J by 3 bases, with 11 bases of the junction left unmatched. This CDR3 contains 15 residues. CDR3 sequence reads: CASSPGLGFLYEQYF. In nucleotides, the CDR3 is TGCGCCAGCAGTCCAGGACTAGGATTCCTCTACGAGCAGTACTTC.

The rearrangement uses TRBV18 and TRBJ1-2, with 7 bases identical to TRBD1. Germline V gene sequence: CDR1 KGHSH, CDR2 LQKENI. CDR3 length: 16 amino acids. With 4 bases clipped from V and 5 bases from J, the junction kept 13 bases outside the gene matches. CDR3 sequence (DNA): TGTGCCAGCTCACAGAGGGGACAGCCGACTTATTATGGCTACACCTTC. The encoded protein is CASSQRGQPTYYGYTF.